The 5 T cell receptor beta chains below all came from one sample that was sequenced in a study of cytomegalovirus exposure and HLA in healthy donors. The table came from immunoSEQ multiplex PCR; TCRdb's copy has only in-frame clones and leaves some out. The table lists about 120,000 clones, 89% of them singletons. The sequenced material came from PBMCs. These TCRs come from a woman in her late teens or twenties in good health and CMV-seronegative.

The chain couples TRBV7-6 to TRBJ1-3; D is unresolved. Deletions cut 2 bases from V and 4 bases from J, with 15 bases between. Germline V gene lookup returns CDR1 SGHVS and CDR2 FNYEAQ. This CDR3 region has 16 residues. CDR3 coding DNA: TGTGCCAGCAGCTTATGGAGTCAGTTAGGAGGAAACACCATATATTTT. Translated, it gives CASSLWSQLGGNTIYF.

The chain couples TRBV7-2 to TRBJ2-3, with 7 bases identical to TRBD2. Germline V gene lookup returns CDR1 SGHTA and CDR2 FQGNSA. After removal of 1 base from V and 3 bases from J, the junction contained 13 bases not matched to a gene. This CDR3 spans 18 amino acids. The CDR3 region has the DNA TGTGCCAGCAGCTTAGTTGGGGGAGGGCCGGAGAGAACAGATACGCAGTATTTT. Protein: CASSLVGGGPERTDTQYF.

This clone was seen only a few times. V gene TRBV6-4 combines with J gene TRBJ1-5; 8 bases map to TRBD1. The CDR3 is 14 residues long. The trim removed 6 bases at V and 9 bases at J, leaving 10 bases unmatched. Germline values: CDR1 MRHNA, CDR2 SNTAGT. CDR3 in amino acids: CASSPTGDEMPQHF. CDR3 DNA sequence: TGTGCCAGCAGCCCGACAGGGGATGAAATGCCCCAGCATTTT.

V and J are TRBV11-2 and TRBJ2-2; D is ambiguous. Between the trimmed V and J ends, which lost 1 base and 7 bases, there was a span of 10 bases. Germline lookup yields CDR1 SGHAT and CDR2 FQNNGV. The CDR3 has 14 amino acids. This CDR3 reads CASSLARLSGELFF. The CDR3 DNA sequence: TGTGCCAGCAGCTTAGCCAGGTTGAGCGGGGAGCTGTTTTTT.

V is TRBV6-5 and J is TRBJ2-1; TRBD1 might be the D (6 bases). In germline, CDR1 is MNHEY, CDR2 SVGAGI. The germline V and J ends were trimmed by 6 bases and 1 base, with 10 bases remaining between them. The CDR3 is 14 amino acids. CDR3 loop: CASSRGRSYNEQFF. DNA of the CDR3: TGTGCCAGCAGCAGGGGACGATCCTACAATGAGCAGTTCTTC.